This T cell receptor (beta chain) was captured in a study of cytomegalovirus exposure and HLA in healthy donors. Study-wide context: Unique TCRs numbering some 93 million, obtained from HLA-typed donors, made up an early data release. Points from the study as a whole: The authors listed 150 to 200 TCR beta chains as cytomegalovirus-associated. About 87% or about 30% of the time was how often most TCR beta V segments were productive, according to an earlier analysis.

PCR amplification relied on 60 Vbeta primers (plus 13 Jbeta primers). The protocol was immunoSEQ multiplex PCR, while the TCRdb copy is restricted to in-frame clones and leaves out a portion. The data show 100,000 to 150,000 clones, 65% to 90% seen once. Remarks on this clone: Its antigen remains unknown.

In germline, CDR1 is SNHLY, CDR2 FYNNEI. The CDR3 length is 18 residues. V lost 5 bases to trimming and J lost 0 bases; unmatched junction nucleotides: 9. The TCR sequence derives from a man under 40 in good health and CMV-seronegative. This chain links TRBV2 with TRBJ2-3; TRBD2 matches at 12 bases. Sequenced sample: PBMCs. The CDR3 nucleotides read TGTGCCAGCAGTCGAACTAGCGGGGGGACCCCTAGCACAGATACGCAGTATTTT. Translating gives CASSRTSGGTPSTDTQYF.